This note documents a single T cell receptor (beta chain) sequence. This receptor's antigen is unknown. Base qualities were left out, and no much larger clone turns up one base away. The data stem from a study of T cell responses to AZD1222 COVID-19 vaccine (dated by TCRdb to 2020 to 2023). About the full investigation: AZD1222 recipients whose second dose came at about 4 weeks and those whose second dose came at about 12 weeks were combined into one group, since spike-specific TCR depth and breadth did not differ between the two schedules. A total of 233 trial participants underwent TCR sequencing, of whom around 200 received two doses of AZD1222 and some 25 received two doses of the MenACWY control vaccine. Enrollment into the trials was organized by age into subgroups of 18-55, 56-69 and 70-plus years, and those subgroups contained roughly 160, 29 and 62 TCR-sequenced participants, respectively.

Beyond this particular receptor, the publication reports: After two AZD1222 doses, spike-specific TCR breadth and depth were significantly higher than at day 0 and than in MenACWY recipients. The 56-69-year group was small, and its depth increase did not reach significance, likely because of low power. Nearly half of unique spike-specific TCRs reportedly recognized epitopes outside regions mutated in the B.1.351 and B.1.1.7 variants. Because no samples from the day 14 peak response were available, repertoires could be characterized only after the peak T cell response. Conclusions about previously exposed vaccinees were limited because only six AZD1222 recipients were SARS-CoV-2 seropositive at baseline. CD4 TCRs associated with the vaccine covered the entire spike protein, and the dominant responses were in regions 160-218 and 743-854. Participants were mostly white British, with more females than males. The authors suggested clonal diversity may have been underestimated.

Explained via the paper, the time point label denotes: baseline before first vaccination. Vaccinee samples came from UK trials COV001 and COV002, including a single-blind randomized controlled phase 2/3 trial of AZD1222 (ChAdOx1 nCoV-19) in healthy adults. For TCRbeta chain sequencing, PBMC samples were collected from trial participants at day 0 and at day 28 after the second dose. The CDR3 regions of human TCRbeta chains were analyzed by immunosequencing. In the paper's pipeline: TCRs in the repertoires were matched against a reference library of SARS-CoV-2-specific TCRs that had been generated with the MIRA antigen-specificity platform. Breadth meant the fraction of unique TCRs that were SARS-CoV-2-associated, whereas depth meant the fraction of total T cells that were SARS-CoV-2-associated. Using the MIRA data, each spike-specific TCR was assigned both to the spike region to which the TCR was reactive and to a CD4 or CD8 class. Log10-transformed breadth and depth values were compared by one-way ANOVA with Sidak's multiple comparisons tests. TCRdb took over this immuneACCESS table, retaining in-frame rearrangements with V and J assigned. Such tables are incomplete; in checked studies, under half of the missing clones stem from an unresolved V gene, and the remainder is unexplained. The DNA gave D and trimming, while V, J and clone size come from that table. A total of roughly 50,000 clones appear in this sample, 89% of them only once. The top ten clonotypes cover 2% of the sample.

The clonotype comes from an adult in good health. Sequenced here: peripheral blood, sampled on day 0 of AZD1222 vaccination.

The nucleotide sequence is given as TGTGCCAGCGGGGGTTCCACAGATACGCAGTATTTT. This is translated as CASGGSTDTQYF. The rearrangement joined TRBV28 to TRBJ2-3, with the D call tentatively TRBD1 or TRBD2, each fitting 5 bases. V drops 8 bases and J drops 2 bases, leaving 8 bases in between. CDR1 and CDR2 are drawn from the germline V gene: MDHEN, SYDVKM. The CDR3 spans 12 residues, from the cysteine through the phenylalanine. Only the CDR3 DNA is retained, 36 bases long and in frame from the first base.